Detailed here is one T cell receptor (beta chain). The antigen is unknown. The sample belongs to a study of persistence of HIV-infected CD4 T cells. Study-wide background: The sample holds CD4+ T cells responsive to CMV or HIV-1 Gag. Study outcomes and limitations: The rare CMV-responding cells with HIV-1 proviruses were not separately TCR-sequenced.

Trimming shortened V by 6 bases and J by 5 bases, and 16 bases separated the two germline ends. Germline V gene lookup returns CDR1 MNHEY and CDR2 SVGAGI. The CDR3 spans 14 residues. This was the immunoSEQ version 4 assay in survey mode. The protocol was immunoSEQ multiplex PCR, while the TCRdb copy is restricted to in-frame clones and leaves out a portion. The sample has 37,000 or so clones; around 80% are singletons. Stimulation used 10 ug/mL lysate from CMV-infected fibroblasts. Sorted nonresponding memory CD4+ T cells were CD40L-negative, CD69-negative, CD45RO-high. The V call is TRBV6-5, the J call TRBJ1-2; tentatively, D is TRBD1 (5 bases). The sequencing here drew on CD4+ T cells sorted from PBMCs after 18-hour stimulation, taken from a patient who received antiretroviral therapy. The sequence was collected from an adult man with HIV who was CMV-seropositive. CDR3 residues: CASRGTGTAYGYTF. Written as DNA, the CDR3 is TGTGCCAGCAGGGGCACCGGGACGGCTTATGGCTACACCTTC.